This TCR beta chain is drawn from a study of siplizumab effects on memory and regulatory T cells. General study results and limits: Both greater diversity than memory cells and a major contribution to the alloresponse seemed to characterize naive T cells. The mapping of alloreactive clones to unstimulated subsets covered only a minor fraction of them. Under siplizumab, an average around 66% of mappable alloreactive CD4+ clones were Treg-derived, compared with approximately 25% in controls.

Notes on this clone: Its antigen remains unknown.

The assay looked at 95,000 to 100,000 TCR templates in each sample. Using immunoSEQ multiplex PCR, the repertoire was profiled, and TCRdb retains in-frame clones only, with some absent. The sample yields some 100,000 clones, approximately 91% seen once. Looked up from germline, CDR1 is SEHNR and CDR2 is FQNEAQ (reference sequence). J was trimmed by 0 bases and V by 5 bases; bases with no gene match: 5. The CDR3 consists of 17 residues. Material for sequencing was CD4+ T cells sorted from blood. The gene calls are TRBV7-9 and TRBJ2-2, with TRBD2 matching over 11 bases. This clonotype was obtained from a human donor in good health. Some clones in this sample may be carry-over from other donors' samples. CDR3 sequence (DNA): TGTGCCAGCAGCCCTACACTAGCGGGGGCGAACACCGGGGAGCTGTTTTTT. Its translation is CASSPTLAGANTGELFF.